These T cell receptor beta chains were read from a single sample in a study of cytomegalovirus exposure and HLA in healthy donors. Repertoires were generated with immunoSEQ multiplex PCR, while TCRdb's copy carries only in-frame clones and drops some. Of tens of thousands of clones in the sample, 85% to 95% were seen once. Sequencing used PBMCs. Every receptor here comes from a woman younger than 30 in good health and CMV-seronegative. CDR3s include the opening cysteine and the closing phenylalanine or tryptophan. The order of the fields is clone size, V gene, D gene, J gene, CDR3 protein, CDR3 DNA. D genes are given only for firm matches. Not all rows give a size; the values are once, few, many and, for expanded clones, a class.

abundance: NA; v_gene: TRBV10-3; d_gene: TRBD2; j_gene: TRBJ2-3; CDR3aa: CAISEVLGEGDTQYF; CDR3nt: TGTGCCATCAGTGAGGTGTTGGGGGAGGGAGATACGCAGTATTTT
abundance: once; v_gene: TRBV7-9; d_gene: NA; j_gene: TRBJ2-7; CDR3aa: CASSPPMSTGQRSPDF; CDR3nt: TGTGCCAGCAGCCCCCCGATGTCGACGGGACAACGGTCCCCCGACTTC
abundance: NA; v_gene: TRBV4-3; d_gene: NA; j_gene: TRBJ2-5; CDR3aa: CASSQDAQGETQYF; CDR3nt: TGCGCCAGCAGCCAAGATGCCCAGGGGGAGACCCAGTACTTC
abundance: once; v_gene: TRBV5-1; d_gene: NA; j_gene: TRBJ2-7; CDR3aa: CASSKNTGPYEQYF; CDR3nt: TGCGCCAGCAGCAAAAATACAGGACCCTACGAGCAGTACTTC
abundance: NA; v_gene: TRBV11-2; d_gene: NA; j_gene: TRBJ2-7; CDR3aa: CASSIWQDEQYF; CDR3nt: TGTGCCAGCAGCATATGGCAGGACGAGCAGTACTTC
abundance: NA; v_gene: TRBV28; d_gene: TRBD2; j_gene: TRBJ2-1; CDR3aa: CASSHAGDNEQFF; CDR3nt: TGTGCCAGCAGTCACGCGGGAGACAATGAGCAGTTCTTC
abundance: NA; v_gene: TRBV6-4; d_gene: NA; j_gene: TRBJ1-1; CDR3aa: CARVKLGYGTEAFF; CDR3nt: TGTGCCAGGGTAAAACTAGGGTATGGCACTGAAGCTTTCTTT
abundance: few; v_gene: TRBV5-1; d_gene: TRBD1; j_gene: TRBJ2-7; CDR3aa: CASSLEGAREQYF; CDR3nt: TGCGCCAGCAGCTTGGAGGGGGCGCGCGAGCAGTACTTC
abundance: NA; v_gene: TRBV7-2; d_gene: TRBD1; j_gene: TRBJ1-1; CDR3aa: CASSLAAGGVSFF; CDR3nt: TGTGCCAGCAGCTTAGCGGCAGGGGGCGTATCTTTCTTT
abundance: NA; v_gene: TRBV6-5; d_gene: NA; j_gene: TRBJ2-3; CDR3aa: CASRESGEDTQYF; CDR3nt: TGTGCCAGCCGGGAGAGTGGGGAAGATACGCAGTATTTT
abundance: NA; v_gene: TRBV7-2; d_gene: TRBD1; j_gene: TRBJ2-7; CDR3aa: CASSPRGTGSYEQYF; CDR3nt: TGTGCCAGCAGTCCGAGGGGGACAGGGTCCTACGAGCAGTACTTC
abundance: NA; v_gene: TRBV4-1; d_gene: TRBD2; j_gene: TRBJ2-1; CDR3aa: CASSPGTSLYNEQFF; CDR3nt: TGCGCCAGCAGCCCAGGGACTAGCCTCTACAATGAGCAGTTCTTC
abundance: NA; v_gene: TRBV7-2; d_gene: TRBD1; j_gene: TRBJ1-3; CDR3aa: CASSFRGQGLGGNTIYF; CDR3nt: TGTGCCAGCAGCTTCCGGGGACAGGGGCTAGGTGGAAACACCATATATTTT
abundance: few; v_gene: TRBV6-1; d_gene: TRBD2; j_gene: TRBJ2-1; CDR3aa: CASSELAGSYNEQFF; CDR3nt: TGTGCCAGCAGTGAACTAGCGGGCTCCTACAATGAGCAGTTCTTC
abundance: few; v_gene: TRBV4-1; d_gene: NA; j_gene: TRBJ1-3; CDR3aa: CASRAIGGGNTIYF; CDR3nt: TGCGCCAGCAGGGCTATCGGCGGTGGAAACACCATATATTTT
abundance: NA; v_gene: TRBV18; d_gene: TRBD1; j_gene: TRBJ2-7; CDR3aa: CASSKGDRSSYEQYF; CDR3nt: TGTGCCAGCTCAAAGGGGGACAGGAGCTCCTACGAGCAGTACTTC
abundance: NA; v_gene: TRBV7-2; d_gene: TRBD1; j_gene: TRBJ1-1; CDR3aa: CASSRGQGDVNTEAFF; CDR3nt: TGTGCCAGCAGCCGAGGACAGGGCGATGTGAACACTGAAGCTTTCTTT
abundance: NA; v_gene: TRBV9; d_gene: TRBD1; j_gene: TRBJ2-2; CDR3aa: CASSSYGTGGNTGELFF; CDR3nt: TGTGCCAGCAGCTCCTATGGGACAGGGGGAAACACCGGGGAGCTGTTTTTT
abundance: once; v_gene: TRBV7-9; d_gene: NA; j_gene: TRBJ2-3; CDR3aa: CASSLYKENTQYF; CDR3nt: TGTGCCAGCAGCTTATATAAGGAGAATACGCAGTATTTT
abundance: NA; v_gene: TRBV7-2; d_gene: NA; j_gene: TRBJ1-2; CDR3aa: CASSFGRVNYGYTF; CDR3nt: TGTGCCAGCAGCTTCGGCAGGGTCAACTATGGCTACACCTTC
abundance: NA; v_gene: TRBV9; d_gene: TRBD2; j_gene: TRBJ2-1; CDR3aa: CASMGLAGDEQFF; CDR3nt: TGTGCCAGCATGGGACTAGCGGGAGATGAGCAGTTCTTC
abundance: NA; v_gene: TRBV2; d_gene: TRBD1; j_gene: TRBJ1-5; CDR3aa: CASNRQGVRNQPQHF; CDR3nt: TGTGCCAGCAACCGACAGGGGGTGAGGAATCAGCCCCAGCATTTT
abundance: NA; v_gene: TRBV28; d_gene: NA; j_gene: TRBJ1-1; CDR3aa: CASSLSRDGKQTEAFF; CDR3nt: TGTGCCAGCAGTTTATCCCGTGACGGGAAACAGACTGAAGCTTTCTTT
abundance: NA; v_gene: TRBV4-3; d_gene: NA; j_gene: TRBJ2-5; CDR3aa: CASSQSVLETQYF; CDR3nt: TGCGCCAGCAGCCAATCCGTTCTGGAGACCCAGTACTTC
abundance: NA; v_gene: TRBV2; d_gene: NA; j_gene: TRBJ2-4; CDR3aa: CASTTDRTVAKNIQYF; CDR3nt: TGTGCCAGCACCACGGACCGGACAGTCGCCAAAAACATTCAGTACTTC
abundance: NA; v_gene: TRBV14; d_gene: TRBD2; j_gene: TRBJ2-7; CDR3aa: CASSQESGSAYEQYF; CDR3nt: TGTGCCAGCAGCCAAGAGAGCGGGAGTGCCTACGAGCAGTACTTC
abundance: NA; v_gene: TRBV29-1; d_gene: TRBD2; j_gene: TRBJ2-5; CDR3aa: CSVEGPGGRTQYF; CDR3nt: TGCAGCGTTGAGGGTCCGGGGGGGAGGACCCAGTACTTC
abundance: once; v_gene: TRBV4-3; d_gene: TRBD1; j_gene: TRBJ2-4; CDR3aa: CASSPGTGRDIQYF; CDR3nt: TGCGCCAGCAGTCCTGGGACAGGACGGGACATTCAGTACTTC
abundance: NA; v_gene: TRBV5-1; d_gene: TRBD2; j_gene: TRBJ2-1; CDR3aa: CASSLALTSGRIDEQFF; CDR3nt: TGCGCCAGCAGCTTGGCCCTAACTAGCGGGAGGATCGATGAGCAGTTCTTC
abundance: NA; v_gene: TRBV14; d_gene: NA; j_gene: TRBJ1-2; CDR3aa: CASSQQTRYGYTF; CDR3nt: TGTGCCAGCAGCCAACAAACGCGCTATGGCTACACCTTC
abundance: NA; v_gene: TRBV19; d_gene: NA; j_gene: TRBJ1-2; CDR3aa: CASNTGANYGYTF; CDR3nt: TGTGCCAGTAACACTGGAGCTAACTATGGCTACACCTTC
abundance: once; v_gene: TRBV7-2; d_gene: NA; j_gene: TRBJ1-1; CDR3aa: CASSLSGVTEAFF; CDR3nt: TGTGCCAGCAGCTTATCGGGGGTGACTGAAGCTTTCTTT